In this sample, the clone carrying this TCR beta chain turned up a few times. This sample was included in a study of T-cell reconstitution after alpha-beta-depleted transplantation in children. Unique molecular identifiers were incorporated into the prepared TCRbeta library. Each CDR3 protein is one row after TCRdb ran MiXCR on the PCR reads. The repertoire consists of a few hundred thousand distinct CDR3 sequences, with more than 20% occurring once and the leading ten covering just over 35%. This CDR3 comprises 14 residues. Between the trimmed V and J ends, which lost 1 base and 6 bases, there was a span of 9 bases. Germline CDR1 is LGHDT and CDR2 is YNNKEL (reference sequence).

Here the sequenced sample was PBMCs, taken before TCRalphabeta/CD19-depleted stem cell transplant. This sequence originates from a boy in the first two years of life with Wiskott-Aldrich syndrome, due to receive a stem cell transplant. The chain links TRBV3-1 to TRBJ2-2, with D possibly matching TRBD1 (5 bases). The CDR3 DNA reads TGTGCCAGCAGCCAAGGGTCAGGGCCCGGGGAGCTGTTTTTT. Protein product: CASSQGSGPGELFF.